The clone carrying this T cell receptor beta chain was picked up one time. Trimming pared 6 bases from V and 3 bases from J, leaving 25 bases between. CDR1 is SGHKS, CDR2 YYEKEE, per germline (reference sequence). The CDR3 covers 17 residues. This entry comes from a study of CD8 T cells in Susac syndrome. The authors reverse transcribed roughly 0.5 to 1 ug RNA with random hexamers. MiXCR, run by TCRdb on the immunoSEQ multiplex PCR reads, gives a single entry per CDR3 protein. Here the sample spans about 290,000 distinct CDR3 sequences, approximately 89% being singletons. The specimen sequenced was CD8+ T cells from PBMCs. The clonotype was recovered from a human donor with multiple sclerosis. The V and J genes are TRBV5-5 and TRBJ2-7; D perhaps matches TRBD1 (7 bases). The CDR3 reads CASNLFPGPGGIYEQYF. CDR3 sequence (DNA): TGTGCCAGCAACCTTTTCCCCGGCCCAGGGGGGATCTACGAGCAGTACTTC.